This is a list of T cell receptor beta chains from one sample in a study of early T cells in non-severe SARS-CoV-2 infection. TCRdb re-called the 5' RACE reads with MiXCR, one entry per CDR3 protein. The top ten hold approximately 5% of the sample, which has some 67,000 distinct CDR3 sequences, 13% seen once. Sequencing was performed on whole blood. The receptors shown here come from an adult who was a healthcare worker with PCR-confirmed SARS-CoV-2 infection or an uninfected control (not recorded which). Each CDR3 is given with its conserved first and last residue. Each record gives: J gene, clone size, V gene, D gene, CDR3 protein, CDR3 DNA. The D gene is left open where the match is weak. Size tells how often a clone was seen (once, few, many) or the class of an expanded clone, and some rows leave it out.

TRBJ2-3	few	TRBV12-3/TRBV12-4	.	CASRYHGATDTQYF	TGTGCCAGCAGGTACCACGGGGCCACAGATACGCAGTATTTT
TRBJ2-3	.	TRBV29-1	TRBD2	CSVPLAGPTDTQYF	TGCAGCGTACCACTAGCGGGGCCCACAGATACGCAGTATTTT
TRBJ2-3	few	TRBV7-2	.	CASSIDSTDTQYF	TGTGCCAGCAGCATCGACTCCACAGATACGCAGTATTTT
TRBJ1-1	many	TRBV11-2	.	CASSLSRGALNTEAFF	TGTGCCAGCAGCTTATCGAGGGGAGCGTTGAACACTGAAGCTTTCTTT
TRBJ2-7	many	TRBV7-2	TRBD1	CASSLRQGPNYEQYF	TGTGCCAGCAGCCTTAGACAGGGACCCAACTACGAGCAGTACTTC
TRBJ2-3	.	TRBV9	TRBD2	CASSEVAGDPTDTQYF	TGTGCCAGCAGCGAGGTAGCGGGGGACCCCACAGATACGCAGTATTTT
TRBJ2-5	many	TRBV20-1	TRBD2	CSARDSLGLGPLLGETQYF	TGCAGTGCTAGAGATAGTTTGGGACTAGGACCGCTTTTGGGGGAGACCCAGTACTTC
TRBJ2-4	few	TRBV11-2	TRBD1	CASSPGQGVLAKNIQYF	TGTGCCAGCAGCCCGGGACAGGGAGTTTTAGCCAAAAACATTCAGTACTTC
TRBJ1-5	many	TRBV29-1	.	CSVEAGATSGANQPQHF	TGCAGCGTTGAAGCGGGGGCTACGTCAGGGGCCAATCAGCCCCAGCATTTT
TRBJ1-1	many	TRBV6-2/TRBV6-3	.	CASSYGVWKNTEAFF	TGTGCCAGCAGTTACGGCGTCTGGAAGAACACTGAAGCTTTCTTT
TRBJ2-6	.	TRBV6-2/TRBV6-3	.	CASSYDRANVLTF	TGTGCCAGCAGTTACGATAGGGCCAACGTCCTGACTTTC
TRBJ2-1	.	TRBV20-1	TRBD1	CSAPGQGVNEQFF	TGCAGTGCCCCGGGACAGGGGGTCAATGAGCAGTTCTTC
TRBJ2-5	few	TRBV20-1	.	CSATTGQETQYF	TGCAGTGCTACGACAGGTCAGGAGACCCAGTACTTC
TRBJ2-1	many	TRBV19	.	CASSIDLEMRGHNEQFF	TGTGCCAGTAGTATAGATCTCGAGATGAGAGGGCACAATGAGCAGTTCTTC
TRBJ1-4	many	TRBV15	.	CATSSRPGVSEKLFF	TGTGCCACCAGCAGCCGCCCAGGGGTTAGTGAAAAACTGTTTTTT
TRBJ1-1	many	TRBV5-1	.	CASRSNRAADTEAFF	TGCGCCAGCAGGTCCAACAGGGCGGCGGACACTGAAGCTTTCTTT
TRBJ2-7	.	TRBV24-1	TRBD2	CATSNGLASEQYF	TGTGCCACCAGCAACGGACTAGCCTCCGAGCAGTACTTC
TRBJ2-1	many	TRBV7-2	.	CASSLAERVFSTYNEQFF	TGTGCCAGCAGCTTAGCGGAACGGGTTTTCTCGACTTACAATGAGCAGTTCTTC
TRBJ2-5	many	TRBV10-3	TRBD2	CAISLAVQETQYF	TGTGCCATCAGTCTAGCGGTTCAAGAGACCCAGTACTTC
TRBJ2-1	.	TRBV5-1	.	CASSLNPFNEQFF	TGCGCCAGCAGCTTGAATCCCTTCAATGAGCAGTTCTTC
TRBJ2-3	few	TRBV7-2	TRBD2	CASSSRRGGLTDTQYF	TGTGCCAGCAGCTCCCGCCGGGGGGGTCTTACAGATACGCAGTATTTT
TRBJ1-1	.	TRBV6-6	.	CASSFSTVNTEAFF	TGTGCCAGCAGCTTCTCGACTGTGAACACTGAAGCTTTCTTT
TRBJ2-3	.	TRBV6-4	.	CASSGTGTDTQYF	TGTGCCAGCAGTGGGACAGGCACAGATACGCAGTATTTT
TRBJ2-3	.	TRBV7-6	TRBD2	CASSLSGRTDTQYF	TGTGCCAGCAGCCTTAGCGGGAGAACAGATACGCAGTATTTT
TRBJ1-2	many	TRBV29-1	.	CSTAGRGLAGYTF	TGCAGCACGGCCGGTCGGGGGCTGGCTGGCTACACCTTC
TRBJ2-1	few	TRBV20-1	TRBD2	CSAKGLAIYNEQFF	TGCAGTGCTAAGGGACTAGCGATCTACAATGAGCAGTTCTTC
TRBJ1-6	few	TRBV10-3	.	CAISEGTPGNSPLHF	TGTGCCATCAGTGAGGGGACACCTGGGAATTCACCCCTCCACTTT
TRBJ2-5	few	TRBV27	TRBD1	CASKGQGVLRETQYF	TGTGCCAGCAAGGGACAGGGTGTTTTACGAGAGACCCAGTACTTC
TRBJ2-4	.	TRBV12-3/TRBV12-4	TRBD2	CASSFLAGEKNIQYF	TGTGCCAGCAGTTTCCTAGCGGGCGAGAAAAACATTCAGTACTTC
TRBJ2-7	many	TRBV6-6	.	CASSYSRDGPYEQYF	TGTGCCAGCAGTTACTCACGGGACGGACCCTACGAGCAGTACTTC
TRBJ2-6	.	TRBV20-1	.	CSARDEAAGANVLTF	TGCAGTGCTAGAGATGAGGCCGCCGGGGCCAACGTCCTGACTTTC
TRBJ1-5	.	TRBV19	.	CASSKGMGSNQPQHF	TGTGCCAGTAGTAAGGGAATGGGGAGCAATCAGCCCCAGCATTTT
TRBJ1-1	.	TRBV18	.	CASSPEAGLVTEAFF	TGTGCCAGCTCACCAGAAGCCGGGTTGGTTACTGAAGCTTTCTTT
TRBJ2-1	few	TRBV5-1	TRBD2	CASSLFSGTYNEQFF	TGCGCCAGCAGCTTGTTTAGCGGGACCTACAATGAGCAGTTCTTC
TRBJ2-2	few	TRBV18	TRBD2	CASSPIAGANTGELFF	TGTGCCAGCTCCCCGATAGCGGGAGCGAACACCGGGGAGCTGTTTTTT
TRBJ1-4	.	TRBV12-3/TRBV12-4	.	CASRLGGMANEKLFF	TGTGCCAGCAGATTGGGGGGGATGGCTAATGAAAAACTGTTTTTT
TRBJ1-1	.	TRBV30	.	CAWSAFGETEAFF	TGTGCCTGGAGTGCATTTGGGGAAACTGAAGCTTTCTTT
TRBJ2-5	many	TRBV29-1	.	CSVFPRTTQETQYF	TGCAGCGTCTTCCCCCGGACAACACAAGAGACCCAGTACTTC
TRBJ2-1	many	TRBV7-9	.	CASSGPPDEQFF	TGTGCCAGCAGCGGTCCCCCGGATGAGCAGTTCTTC
TRBJ2-1	many	TRBV29-1	TRBD1	CSVWDRGGNEQFF	TGCAGCGTTTGGGACAGGGGAGGCAATGAGCAGTTCTTC
TRBJ1-2	many	TRBV28	.	CASARGSLGYTF	TGTGCCAGCGCCAGAGGGTCTCTTGGCTACACCTTC
TRBJ2-1	.	TRBV6-6	.	CASSYSRPEQFF	TGTGCCAGCAGTTATTCCAGACCCGAGCAGTTCTTC
TRBJ2-7	few	TRBV5-1	TRBD2	CASSLTSGSFGEQYF	TGCGCCAGCAGCTTGACTAGCGGGAGCTTCGGAGAGCAGTACTTC
TRBJ2-1	many	TRBV7-2	.	CASSLWRDNEQFF	TGTGCCAGCAGCTTATGGAGGGACAATGAGCAGTTCTTC
TRBJ2-7	many	TRBV5-5	TRBD1	CASSPPPGQGIITYEQYF	TGTGCCAGCAGCCCCCCCCCGGGACAGGGGATCATTACGTACGAGCAGTACTTC
TRBJ2-1	few	TRBV11-2	.	CASTQIRGPRDEQFF	TGTGCCAGCACCCAGATCAGAGGGCCCAGGGATGAGCAGTTCTTC
TRBJ1-1	few	TRBV6-6	TRBD1	CASSYSPRDRGMNTEAFF	TGTGCCAGCAGTTACTCCCCTCGAGACAGGGGCATGAACACTGAAGCTTTCTTT
TRBJ1-5	.	TRBV12-3/TRBV12-4	.	CASRTQEYSNQPQHF	TGTGCCAGCAGGACGCAGGAGTATAGCAATCAGCCCCAGCATTTT
TRBJ2-4	.	TRBV11-2	.	CASSPSTQNIQYF	TGTGCCAGCAGCCCCTCGACACAGAACATTCAGTACTTC